These 21 T cell receptor beta chains share one sample of origin, sequenced in a study of blood T cell repertoires in COVID-19. The assay was immunoSEQ multiplex PCR, and TCRdb's table has in-frame clones only and misses some. The sample carries around 20,000 clones, about 87% recorded once. The sequencing input was peripheral blood. The receptors come from a human donor in a cohort sampled during active COVID-19. The donor label of this sample is uncertain.

The CDR3 sequence: CASSQDEVLGEQYF. The DNA for the CDR3 is TGTGCCAGCAGCCAAGATGAGGTTCTGGGCGAGCAGTACTTC. This chain connects TRBV3-1 (or the pseudogene TRBV3-2) to TRBJ2-7; D remains ambiguous. This CDR3 is built from 14 residues. Germline V gene sequence: CDR1 LGHDT, CDR2 YNNKEL (reference sequence). Trimming removed 0 bases from V and 6 bases from J, with 12 bases in between.

The chain carries TRBV5-1 and TRBJ1-1; D is unresolved. This CDR3 is built from 14 residues. Trimming removed 0 bases at V and 3 bases at J, with 9 bases between. The germline gives CDR1 SGHRS, CDR2 YFSETQ. The CDR3 nucleotides are TGCGCCAGCAGCTTGGATCCAGAAGACACTGAAGCTTTCTTT. Protein product: CASSLDPEDTEAFF. Together with reference TRBV5-1 and TRBJ1-1, the CDR3 gives the full variable domain: KAGVTQTPRYLIKTRGQQVTLSCSPISGHRSVSWYQQTPGQGLQFLFEYFSETQRNKGNFPGRFSGRQFSNSRSEMNVSTLELGDSALYLCASSLDPEDTEAFFGQGTRLTVV.

The chain couples TRBV5-1 to TRBJ2-2, with a possible D match to TRBD1 (6 bases). This CDR3 has 14 residues. Germline V gene sequence: CDR1 SGHRS, CDR2 YFSETQ. Trimming removed 0 bases at V and 7 bases at J, with 10 bases between. The DNA for the CDR3 is TGCGCCAGCAGCTTGGACAGGGTTTTCGGGGAGCTGTTTTTT. Translating gives CASSLDRVFGELFF.

The chain is built from TRBV27 and TRBJ1-6; 9 bases line up with TRBD1. Germline assignment: CDR1 MNHEY and CDR2 SMNVEV (reference sequence). The CDR3 has 17 residues. J gave up 8 bases and V 0 bases, and 8 bases lay outside the gene matches. Written as DNA, the CDR3 is TGTGCCAGCAGTTTATCGCTACAGGGGGCTGGGGATTCACCCCTCCACTTT. Translating gives CASSLSLQGAGDSPLHF.

This chain joins TRBV28 and TRBJ2-5; the match to TRBD2 covers 12 bases. Losses at the gene ends were 6 bases for V and 5 bases for J; bases not matched to a gene: 10. CDR1 is MDHEN, CDR2 SYDVKM, per germline. The CDR3 totals 16 residues. CDR3 sequence reads: CASSPGLAGLGETQYF. CDR3 bases: TGTGCCAGCAGCCCAGGACTAGCGGGGTTGGGGGAGACCCAGTACTTC.

The rearrangement uses TRBV27 and TRBJ2-7; D is perhaps TRBD1 (5 bases). V was trimmed by 6 bases and J by 1 base, leaving 10 bases between them. Per the germline V gene, CDR1 is MNHEY and CDR2 is SMNVEV (reference sequence). This CDR3 contains 13 residues. This chain's CDR3 is CASSLQESYEQYF. DNA for the CDR3: TGTGCCAGCAGCCTACAGGAATCCTACGAGCAGTACTTC.

This chain joins TRBV7-6 and TRBJ2-7; the match to TRBD1 covers 9 bases. Losses at the gene ends were 3 bases for V and 7 bases for J; bases not matched to a gene: 10. CDR3 length equals 15 residues. Germline V CDR1 and CDR2: SGHVS, FNYEAQ. CDR3 DNA sequence: TGTGCCAGCAGCTTCGTACAGGGGGCCCTAGGGGAGCAGTACTTC. Protein sequence: CASSFVQGALGEQYF.

The chain has TRBV7-9 and TRBJ2-3, with a tentative D call TRBD2 (6 bases). In germline, CDR1 is SEHNR, CDR2 FQNEAQ (reference sequence). The CDR3 is 14 amino acids. Trimming shortened V by 4 bases and J by 4 bases, and 12 bases separated the two germline ends. CDR3 coding DNA: TGTGCCAGCAGCTCTACGGGAGTCGCAGATACGCAGTATTTT. Amino acid sequence: CASSSTGVADTQYF.

The rearrangement uses TRBV10-3 and TRBJ2-3; 7 nucleotides agree with TRBD1. V shed 4 bases, J shed 3 bases, and the junction held 4 bases outside the gene matches. The CDR3 extends over 14 amino acids. CDR1 and CDR2 from the germline V gene are ENHRY and SYGVKD. The CDR3: CAISGGGTTDTQYF. CDR3 DNA sequence: TGTGCCATCAGTGGAGGGGGCACAACAGATACGCAGTATTTT.

J is TRBJ2-6 and V is TRBV4-1; 9 nucleotides line up with TRBD1. The V gene end was trimmed by 4 bases and the J gene end by 2 bases; junction bases not matched to a gene: 9. This CDR3 has 18 amino acids. Germline CDR1 reads MGHRA; CDR2 reads YSYEKL. The CDR3 sequence is CASSRAQGAGPGANVLTF. Here the CDR3 DNA reads TGCGCCAGCAGCCGAGCACAGGGGGCAGGACCTGGGGCCAACGTCCTGACTTTC.

This sequence joins TRBV7-2 and TRBJ1-4, with D hard to call. CDR1 and CDR2 (germline): SGHTA, FQGNSA. The V gene lost 5 bases and the J gene lost 8 bases, with 18 bases spanning the gap. The CDR3 runs 15 residues. As DNA, the CDR3 is TGTGCCAGCAGCGCCGGACTTTGGGTTGGGGAAAAACTGTTTTTT. Protein sequence: CASSAGLWVGEKLFF.

The V and J genes are TRBV5-1 and TRBJ2-1, with a weak D call TRBD2 (5 bases). Trimming shortened V by 5 bases and J by 9 bases, and 15 bases separated the two germline ends. CDR3 size: 13 residues. The germline V gene has CDR1 SGHRS and CDR2 YFSETQ. This CDR3 is CASRAVDSGEQFF. The CDR3 region has the DNA TGCGCCAGCAGGGCAGTGGACTCGGGTGAGCAGTTCTTC.

The chain employs TRBV3-1 (or the pseudogene TRBV3-2) and TRBJ2-4; D is ambiguous. The germline V and J ends were trimmed by 2 bases and 9 bases, with 8 bases remaining between them. The germline V gene has CDR1 LGHDT and CDR2 YNNKEL (reference sequence). CDR3 length: 12 amino acids. The CDR3 sequence: CASSQRVGIQYF. The CDR3 DNA is TGTGCCAGCAGCCAACGGGTGGGCATTCAGTACTTC.

This rearrangement joins TRBV30 to TRBJ2-1, with 9 bases identical to TRBD1. With V trimmed by 1 base and J by 1 base, 8 bases remained unmatched. The CDR3 has 17 residues. Germline assignment: CDR1 GTSNPN and CDR2 SVGIG (reference sequence). Written as DNA, the CDR3 is TGTGCCTGGAGTGGGAGGGGGACAGGGAAATCCTACAATGAGCAGTTCTTC. It is translated as CAWSGRGTGKSYNEQFF.

This sequence joins TRBV7-2 and TRBJ2-2, with a tentative D call TRBD2 (5 bases). V was cut by 7 bases and J by 8 bases, with 17 bases left in between. CDR1 and CDR2 from the germline V gene are SGHTA and FQGNSA. This CDR3 has 14 residues. This chain's CDR3 is CASIEISETGELFF. CDR3 sequence (DNA): TGTGCCAGCATCGAAATTAGCGAGACAGGGGAGCTGTTTTTT.

The J gene is TRBJ2-2, the V gene TRBV30, with TRBD1 as a possible D gene (5 bases). The CDR3 length is 13 residues. V dropped 5 bases and J dropped 6 bases, with 13 bases sitting between them. The germline CDR1 and CDR2 sequences are GTSNPN and SVGIG (reference sequence). The CDR3, as DNA: TGTGCCTGGGCAGGGCAGGGCGCCGGGGAGCTGTTTTTT. This sequence encodes CAWAGQGAGELFF.

This clone has just a few counts. The chain couples TRBV11-3 to TRBJ1-2, with D maybe TRBD1 (6 bases). The germline gives CDR1 SGHNT, CDR2 YENEEA. The CDR3 contains 12 residues. V dropped 5 bases and J dropped 2 bases, with 6 bases sitting between them. DNA of the CDR3: TGTGCCAGCAGCAGGGGGAACTATGGCTACACCTTC. Its protein product is CASSRGNYGYTF.

V gene TRBV24-1 combines with J gene TRBJ2-5, with 12 bases aligning to TRBD2. V dropped 5 bases and J dropped 2; count of bases not matched to a gene: 5. Germline values: CDR1 KGHDR, CDR2 SFDVKD. CDR3 length: 16 amino acids. Written as DNA, the CDR3 is TGTGCCACCAGTGGGGAAACTAGCGGGAGGCAAGAGACCCAGTACTTC. It encodes CATSGETSGRQETQYF.

This chain links TRBV14 with TRBJ2-1; 8 positions agree with TRBD2. This CDR3 comprises 14 residues. With V trimmed by 4 bases and J by 12 bases, 11 bases remained unmatched. The germline CDR1 and CDR2 sequences are SGHDN and FVKESK. Here the CDR3 DNA reads TGTGCCAGCAGCCCCCGGGTAGCGGGATCCTCGCAGTTCTTC. It is translated as CASSPRVAGSSQFF.

The V call is TRBV21-1, the J call TRBJ2-2; TRBD1 reflects the table's D call only, with no check against the DNA. TRBV21-1 is a recognized pseudogene. The CDR3 is made up of 15 amino acids. The CDR3 nucleotides read TGTGCCACCCGGGCCAGGGGGCGTATCACCGGGGAGCTGTTTTTT. Amino acids: CATRARGRITGELFF.

The genes are TRBV6-5 and TRBJ2-5, with 8 positions matching TRBD1. This CDR3 has 14 residues. Trimming took 6 bases from V and 4 from J; bases not matched to a gene: 7. Germline loops: CDR1 MNHEY, CDR2 SVGAGI. Written as DNA, the CDR3 is TGTGCCAGCAGCCGGACAGGGTCTGGAGAGACCCAGTACTTC. Translation: CASSRTGSGETQYF.